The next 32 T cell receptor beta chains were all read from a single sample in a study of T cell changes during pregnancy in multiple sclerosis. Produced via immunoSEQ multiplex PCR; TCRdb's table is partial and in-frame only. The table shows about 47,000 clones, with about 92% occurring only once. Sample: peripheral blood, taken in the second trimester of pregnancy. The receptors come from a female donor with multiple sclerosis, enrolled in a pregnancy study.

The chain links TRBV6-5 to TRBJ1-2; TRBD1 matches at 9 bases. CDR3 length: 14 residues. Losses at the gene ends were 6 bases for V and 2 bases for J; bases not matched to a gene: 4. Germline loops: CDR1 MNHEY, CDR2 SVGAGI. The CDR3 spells CASSRTGGNYGYTF. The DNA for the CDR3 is TGTGCCAGCAGCCGAACAGGGGGCAACTATGGCTACACCTTC.

The DNA of the CDR3 is TGTGCCAGCAGTTCGACTAGCGGATTCTCCTACGAGCAGTACTTC. This codes for CASSSTSGFSYEQYF. The chain joins TRBV28 to TRBJ2-7; 9 bases align to TRBD2. The CDR3 is 15 amino acids. Trimming at V came to 4 bases and at J to 0 bases, leaving 4 bases not matched to a gene. Germline CDR1 reads MDHEN; CDR2 reads SYDVKM.

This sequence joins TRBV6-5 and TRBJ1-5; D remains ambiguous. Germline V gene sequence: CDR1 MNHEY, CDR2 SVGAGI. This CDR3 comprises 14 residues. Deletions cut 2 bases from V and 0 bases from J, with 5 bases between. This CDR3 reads CASSYDISNQPQHF. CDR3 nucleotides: TGTGCCAGCAGTTACGACATTAGCAATCAGCCCCAGCATTTT.

CDR3 in DNA: TGCGCCAGCAGCTTATCGGTGAACTACGAGCAGTACTTC. Its protein is CASSLSVNYEQYF. The chain carries TRBV5-1 and TRBJ2-7; D is unclear. The V end lost 2 bases, the J end lost 3 bases, and 9 bases lay between the germline ends. Looked up from germline, CDR1 is SGHRS and CDR2 is YFSETQ. The CDR3 sequence is 13 residues long.

DNA for the CDR3: TGTGCCAGAAGCTCGGCCTCGGGGACTAAAACACATATCACAGATACGCAGTATTTT. Its protein is CARSSASGTKTHITDTQYF. The chain employs TRBV7-5 and TRBJ2-3; the table's TRBD2 call for D was not verified on the DNA. TRBV7-5 is designated a pseudogene. This CDR3 region has 19 residues.

The CDR3 sequence: CASSEVAGGTYNEQFF. The CDR3 DNA is TGTGCCAGCAGTGAAGTTGCGGGAGGAACTTACAATGAGCAGTTCTTC. The rearrangement uses TRBV6-1 and TRBJ2-1, with 8 bases lining up with TRBD2. V shed 1 base and J 4 bases; nucleotides not matched to a gene: 6. The CDR3 length is 16 residues. CDR1 and CDR2 (germline): MNHNS, SASEGT.

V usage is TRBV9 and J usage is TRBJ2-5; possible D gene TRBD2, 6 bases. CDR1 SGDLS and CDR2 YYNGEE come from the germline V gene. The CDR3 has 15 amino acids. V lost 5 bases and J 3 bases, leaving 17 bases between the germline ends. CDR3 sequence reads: CASSGFGEAEETQYF. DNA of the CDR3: TGTGCCAGCAGTGGATTTGGGGAGGCGGAAGAGACCCAGTACTTC. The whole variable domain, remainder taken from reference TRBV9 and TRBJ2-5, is DSGVTQTPKHLITATGQRVTLRCSPRSGDLSVYWYQQSLDQGLQFLIQYYNGEERAKGNILERFSAQQFPDLHSELNLSSLELGDSALYFCASSGFGEAEETQYFGPGTRLLVL.

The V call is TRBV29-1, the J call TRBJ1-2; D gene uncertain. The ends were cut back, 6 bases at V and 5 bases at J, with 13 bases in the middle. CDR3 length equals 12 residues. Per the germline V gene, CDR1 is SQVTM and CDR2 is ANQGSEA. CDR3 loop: CSVTSGLYGYTF. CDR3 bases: TGCAGCGTAACAAGCGGGTTGTATGGCTACACCTTC.

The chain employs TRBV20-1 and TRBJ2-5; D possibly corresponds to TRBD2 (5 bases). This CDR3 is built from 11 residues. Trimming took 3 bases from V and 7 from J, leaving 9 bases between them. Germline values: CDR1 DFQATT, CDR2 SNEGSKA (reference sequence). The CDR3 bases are TGCAGTGCTAGCCTCGCGGGGACCCAGTACTTC. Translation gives CSASLAGTQYF.

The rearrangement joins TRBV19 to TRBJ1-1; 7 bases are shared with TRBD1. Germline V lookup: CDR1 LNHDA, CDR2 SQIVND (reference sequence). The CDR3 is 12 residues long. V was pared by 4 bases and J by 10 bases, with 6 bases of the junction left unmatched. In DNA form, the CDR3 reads TGTGCCAGTAGTACCTGGACAGGCGGAGCTTTCTTT. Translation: CASSTWTGGAFF.

CDR3 nucleotide sequence: TGTGCCAGCAGCTCCACTCCGCTACTAGCGGGCACCTACGAGCAGTACTTC. Translating it yields CASSSTPLLAGTYEQYF. The V gene is TRBV7-2, the J gene TRBJ2-7, with TRBD2 matching over 9 bases. The CDR3 has 17 amino acids. The germline CDR1 and CDR2 sequences are SGHTA and FQGNSA. V trimming: 4 bases; J trimming: 2 bases; junction bases outside the gene matches: 12.

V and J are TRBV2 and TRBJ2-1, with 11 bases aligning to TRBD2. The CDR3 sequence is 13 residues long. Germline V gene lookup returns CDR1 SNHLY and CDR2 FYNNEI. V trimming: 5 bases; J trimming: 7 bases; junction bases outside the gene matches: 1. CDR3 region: CASSTSGRNEQFF. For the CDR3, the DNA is TGTGCCAGCAGTACTAGCGGGAGAAATGAGCAGTTCTTC. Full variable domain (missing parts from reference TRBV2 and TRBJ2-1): EPEVTQTPSHQVTQMGQEVILRCVPISNHLYFYWYRQILGQKVEFLVSFYNNEISEKSEIFDDQFSVERPDGSNFTLKIRSTKLEDSAMYFCASSTSGRNEQFFGPGTRLTVL.

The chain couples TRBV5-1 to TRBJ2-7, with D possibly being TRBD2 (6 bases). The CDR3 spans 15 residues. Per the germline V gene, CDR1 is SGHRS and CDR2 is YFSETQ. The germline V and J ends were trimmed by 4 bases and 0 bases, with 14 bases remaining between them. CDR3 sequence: CASSPRGDLSYEQYF. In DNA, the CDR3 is TGCGCCAGCAGCCCGCGCGGGGACCTCTCCTACGAGCAGTACTTC.

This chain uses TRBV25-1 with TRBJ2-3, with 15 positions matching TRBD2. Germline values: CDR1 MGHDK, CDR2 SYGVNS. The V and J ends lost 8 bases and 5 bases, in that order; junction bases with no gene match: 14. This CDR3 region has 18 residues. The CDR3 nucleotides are TGTGCCAGCTCACTAGAGGGACTAGCGGGAGGATCCAGAGATACGCAGTATTTT. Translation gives CASSLEGLAGGSRDTQYF.

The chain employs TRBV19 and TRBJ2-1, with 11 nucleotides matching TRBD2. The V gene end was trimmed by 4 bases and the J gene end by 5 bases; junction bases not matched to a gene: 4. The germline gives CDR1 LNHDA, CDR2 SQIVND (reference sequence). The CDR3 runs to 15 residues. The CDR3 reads CASSTGTSGNNEQFF. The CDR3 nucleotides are TGTGCCAGTAGTACCGGGACTAGCGGTAACAATGAGCAGTTCTTC.

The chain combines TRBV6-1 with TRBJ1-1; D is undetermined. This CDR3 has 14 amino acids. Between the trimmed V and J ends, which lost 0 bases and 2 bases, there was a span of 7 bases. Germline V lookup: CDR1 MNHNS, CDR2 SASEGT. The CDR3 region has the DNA TGTGCCAGCAGTGAAGCGGCCCGTAACACTGAAGCTTTCTTT. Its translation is CASSEAARNTEAFF.

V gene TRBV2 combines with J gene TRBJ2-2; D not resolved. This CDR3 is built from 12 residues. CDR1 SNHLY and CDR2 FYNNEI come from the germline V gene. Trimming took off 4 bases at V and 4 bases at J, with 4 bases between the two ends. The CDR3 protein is CASSVLTGELFF. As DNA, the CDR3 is TGTGCCAGCAGTGTTCTCACCGGGGAGCTGTTTTTT.

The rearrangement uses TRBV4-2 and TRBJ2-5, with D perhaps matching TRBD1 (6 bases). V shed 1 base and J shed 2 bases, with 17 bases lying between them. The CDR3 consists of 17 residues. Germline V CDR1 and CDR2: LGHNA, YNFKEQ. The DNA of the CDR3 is TGTGCCAGCAGCCAAGCCGGACCGATGGGGACACAAGAGACCCAGTACTTC. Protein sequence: CASSQAGPMGTQETQYF.

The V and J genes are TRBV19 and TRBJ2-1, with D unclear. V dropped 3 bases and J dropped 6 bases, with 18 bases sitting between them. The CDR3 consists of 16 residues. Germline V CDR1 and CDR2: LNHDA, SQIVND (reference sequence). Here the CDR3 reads CASSMGLSEMSNEQFF. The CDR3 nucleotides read TGTGCCAGTAGTATGGGCCTTAGTGAGATGTCCAATGAGCAGTTCTTC.

The CDR3 region has the DNA TGTGCCAGCAGCCTACCGGGACAGGGGAGTGAAAAACTGTTTTTT. The encoded protein is CASSLPGQGSEKLFF. V is TRBV4-2 and J is TRBJ1-4; 10 bases map to TRBD1. This CDR3 has 15 residues. The germline CDR1 and CDR2 sequences are LGHNA and YNFKEQ. V lost 4 bases to trimming and J lost 7 bases; unmatched junction nucleotides: 6.

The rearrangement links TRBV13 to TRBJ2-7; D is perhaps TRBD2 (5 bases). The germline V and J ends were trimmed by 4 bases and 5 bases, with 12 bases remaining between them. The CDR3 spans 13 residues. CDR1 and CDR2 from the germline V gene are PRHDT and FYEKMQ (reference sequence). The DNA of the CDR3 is TGTGCCAGCAGCTCCCCTACTAGTGACGAGCAGTACTTC. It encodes CASSSPTSDEQYF.

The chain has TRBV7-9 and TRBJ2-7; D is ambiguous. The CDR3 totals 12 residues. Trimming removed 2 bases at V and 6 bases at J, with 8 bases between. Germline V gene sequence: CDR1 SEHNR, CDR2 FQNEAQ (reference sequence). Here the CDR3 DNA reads TGTGCCAGCAGCTTAAATTCGGTCGAGCAGTACTTC. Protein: CASSLNSVEQYF.

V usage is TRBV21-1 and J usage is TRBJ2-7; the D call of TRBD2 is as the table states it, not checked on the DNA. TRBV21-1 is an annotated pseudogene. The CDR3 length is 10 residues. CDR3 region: CASSVNEQYF. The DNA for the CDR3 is TGTGCCAGCAGCGTTAACGAGCAGTACTTC.

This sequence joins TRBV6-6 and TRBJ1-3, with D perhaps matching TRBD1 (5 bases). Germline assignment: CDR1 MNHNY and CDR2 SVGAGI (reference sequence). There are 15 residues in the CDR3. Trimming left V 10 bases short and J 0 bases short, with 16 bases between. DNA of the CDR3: TGTGCCACCCTGAGACAGACCTACTCTGGAAACACCATATATTTT. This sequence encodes CATLRQTYSGNTIYF.

CDR3 residues: CASSRQGSYEQYF. CDR3 bases: TGTGCCAGCAGTAGACAGGGATCCTACGAGCAGTACTTC. This chain connects TRBV27 to TRBJ2-7; 7 bases map to TRBD1. V gave up 5 bases and J gave up 1 base; unmatched junction bases: 2. CDR3 size: 13 residues. Germline assignment: CDR1 MNHEY and CDR2 SMNVEV (reference sequence).

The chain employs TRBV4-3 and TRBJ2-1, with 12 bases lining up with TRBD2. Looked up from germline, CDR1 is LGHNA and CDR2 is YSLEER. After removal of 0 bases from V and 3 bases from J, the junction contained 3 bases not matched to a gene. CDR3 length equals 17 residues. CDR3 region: CASSQETSGSHYNEQFF. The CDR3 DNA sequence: TGCGCCAGCAGCCAAGAGACTAGCGGGAGCCACTACAATGAGCAGTTCTTC.

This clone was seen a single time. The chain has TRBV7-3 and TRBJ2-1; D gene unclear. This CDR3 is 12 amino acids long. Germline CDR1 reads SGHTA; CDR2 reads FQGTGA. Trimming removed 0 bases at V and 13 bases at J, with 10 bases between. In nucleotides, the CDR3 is TGTGCCAGCAGCTTAACTCGCGGTCCCCAGTTCTTC. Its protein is CASSLTRGPQFF.

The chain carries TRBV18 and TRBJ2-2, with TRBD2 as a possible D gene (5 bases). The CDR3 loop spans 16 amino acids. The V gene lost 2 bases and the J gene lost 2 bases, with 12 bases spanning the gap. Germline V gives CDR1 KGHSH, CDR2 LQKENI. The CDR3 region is CASSPLGSGNTGELFF. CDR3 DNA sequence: TGTGCCAGCTCACCATTGGGGAGCGGCAACACCGGGGAGCTGTTTTTT.

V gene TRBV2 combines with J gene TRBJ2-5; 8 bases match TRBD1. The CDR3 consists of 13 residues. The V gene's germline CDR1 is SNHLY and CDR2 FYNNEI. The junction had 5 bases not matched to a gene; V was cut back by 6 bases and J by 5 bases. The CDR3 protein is CASSPGGQETQYF. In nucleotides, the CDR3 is TGTGCCAGCAGCCCAGGGGGCCAGGAGACCCAGTACTTC.

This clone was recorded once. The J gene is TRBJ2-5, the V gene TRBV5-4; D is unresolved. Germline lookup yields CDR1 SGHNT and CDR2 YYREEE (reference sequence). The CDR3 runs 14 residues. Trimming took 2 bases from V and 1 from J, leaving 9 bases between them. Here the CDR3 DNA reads TGTGCCAGCAGCTTTGCTCAGCGCCAAGAGACCCAGTACTTC. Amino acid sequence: CASSFAQRQETQYF.

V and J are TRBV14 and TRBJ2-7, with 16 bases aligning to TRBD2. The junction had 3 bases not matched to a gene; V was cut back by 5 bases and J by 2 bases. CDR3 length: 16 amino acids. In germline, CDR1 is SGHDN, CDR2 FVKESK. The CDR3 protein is CASSYGTSGRAYEQYF. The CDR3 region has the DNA TGTGCCAGCAGCTACGGGACTAGCGGGAGGGCCTACGAGCAGTACTTC.

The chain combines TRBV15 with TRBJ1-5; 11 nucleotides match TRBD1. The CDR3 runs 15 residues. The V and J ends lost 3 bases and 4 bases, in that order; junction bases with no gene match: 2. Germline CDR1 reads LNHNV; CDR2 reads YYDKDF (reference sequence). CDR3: CATSRGTGGNQPQHF. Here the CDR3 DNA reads TGTGCCACCAGCAGGGGGACAGGGGGAAATCAGCCCCAGCATTTT.